This T cell receptor beta chain emerged from a study of cytomegalovirus exposure and HLA in healthy donors. Trimming took off 3 bases at V and 5 bases at J, with 5 bases between the two ends. Germline assignment: CDR1 SGHDT and CDR2 YYEEEE. The CDR3 is made up of 11 amino acids. It was with 60 Vbeta and 13 Jbeta primers that the PCR ran. Method: immunoSEQ multiplex PCR; TCRdb's copy keeps in-frame clones and lacks some. The sample has 75,000 to 100,000 clones, 75% to 85% seen once. This sequence originates from a man between 18 and 35 years old in good health and CMV-seropositive. The sequenced sample was PBMCs. The chain carries TRBV5-6 and TRBJ2-5, with D unresolved. CDR3 bases: TGTGCCAGCAGCTCCGTGGAGACCCAGTACTTC. Protein product: CASSSVETQYF.